Listed below are T cell receptor beta chains from one sample, sequenced in a study of shared T cell receptors in the human thymus. Profiling relied on immunoSEQ multiplex PCR, and the TCRdb table lists in-frame clones only, not all of them. The table has about 660,000 clones, around nine tenths seen once. The same sample was also used in a study of human thymus T cells.

The material sequenced was thymocytes. The receptors here all came from a boy under three years old with a congenital heart defect. The CDR3 runs from the conserved cysteine through the conserved F or W. Each record gives: V gene, J gene, CDR3 length, D gene, clone size, CDR3 protein, CDR3 DNA. D genes are given only for firm matches. Size values are once, few and many counts, or a class for expanded clones, and some rows have none.

V: TRBV9
J: TRBJ2-1
length: 16
D: .
size: .
CDR3: CASSPRDIKIYNEQFF
DNA: TGTGCCAGCAGCCCCCGGGACATCAAAATCTACAATGAGCAGTTCTTC

V: TRBV4-2
J: TRBJ2-3
length: 17
D: TRBD2
size: .
CDR3: CASSQGSGRWGTDTQYF
DNA: TGTGCCAGCAGCCAAGGTAGCGGGAGATGGGGCACAGATACGCAGTATTTT

V: TRBV7-2
J: TRBJ2-7
length: 15
D: TRBD1
size: .
CDR3: CASSLVPTGVDEQYF
DNA: TGTGCCAGCAGCTTAGTCCCGACAGGGGTGGACGAGCAGTACTTC

V: TRBV9
J: TRBJ2-1
length: 17
D: TRBD2
size: .
CDR3: CASSVGNGTSGGDEQFF
DNA: TGTGCCAGCAGCGTAGGGAACGGGACTAGCGGGGGGGATGAGCAGTTCTTC

V: TRBV30
J: TRBJ2-1
length: 16
D: TRBD2
size: once
CDR3: CAWHLRTSGLYNEQFF
DNA: TGTGCCTGGCACCTCCGGACTAGCGGGCTCTACAATGAGCAGTTCTTC

V: TRBV5-6
J: TRBJ2-7
length: 17
D: .
size: .
CDR3: CASSLGAGRTSLDEQYF
DNA: TGTGCCAGCAGCTTGGGGGCAGGGAGGACGTCCTTAGACGAGCAGTACTTC

V: TRBV6-5
J: TRBJ1-2
length: 15
D: .
size: .
CDR3: CASSQPRLGGGGYTF
DNA: TGTGCCAGCTCGCAACCTAGACTTGGGGGAGGTGGCTACACCTTC

V: TRBV5-1
J: TRBJ2-3
length: 15
D: .
size: .
CDR3: CASKLTPLSTDTQYF
DNA: TGCGCCAGCAAGCTTACTCCTCTTAGCACAGATACGCAGTATTTT

V: TRBV4-2
J: TRBJ2-7
length: 16
D: .
size: once
CDR3: CASSQEAGPAAYEQYF
DNA: TGTGCCAGCAGCCAAGAGGCTGGGCCAGCGGCCTACGAGCAGTACTTC

V: TRBV7-8
J: TRBJ2-7
length: 16
D: .
size: .
CDR3: CASSFPNFERAYEQYF
DNA: TGTGCCAGCAGCTTTCCTAACTTTGAGCGGGCCTACGAGCAGTACTTC

V: TRBV4-1
J: TRBJ2-7
length: 17
D: TRBD1
size: few
CDR3: CASSQVYPPGGPYEQYF
DNA: TGCGCCAGCAGCCAAGTTTACCCCCCAGGGGGCCCCTACGAGCAGTACTTC

V: TRBV4-1
J: TRBJ2-7
length: 16
D: .
size: .
CDR3: CASSQEEAQPIYEQYF
DNA: TGCGCCAGCAGCCAAGAAGAGGCGCAGCCTATTTACGAGCAGTACTTC

V: TRBV5-4
J: TRBJ2-3
length: 16
D: TRBD2
size: once
CDR3: CASSLPLAGEGDTQYF
DNA: TGTGCCAGCAGTCTCCCGCTAGCGGGAGAGGGAGATACGCAGTATTTT

V: TRBV4-1
J: TRBJ2-7
length: 14
D: TRBD2
size: .
CDR3: CASSPLPLAGATNF
DNA: TGCGCCAGCAGCCCTCTCCCCTTAGCGGGAGCTACGAACTTC

V: TRBV19
J: TRBJ2-3
length: 18
D: TRBD2
size: few
CDR3: CASSMIIRASGSTDTQYF
DNA: TGTGCCAGTAGTATGATAATCCGGGCTAGCGGGAGCACAGATACGCAGTATTTT

V: TRBV7-2
J: TRBJ2-5
length: 13
D: .
size: .
CDR3: CASSLGGRETQYF
DNA: TGTGCCAGCAGCTTAGGGGGGCGAGAGACCCAGTACTTC

V: TRBV5-8
J: TRBJ2-7
length: 14
D: .
size: .
CDR3: CASSLARTAYEQYF
DNA: TGTGCCAGCAGCTTGGCTCGGACAGCTTACGAGCAGTACTTC

V: TRBV5-6
J: TRBJ2-7
length: 13
D: TRBD2
size: .
CDR3: CASSKGLAGVLYF
DNA: TGTGCCAGCAGCAAGGGACTAGCGGGAGTTCTGTACTTC

V: TRBV30
J: TRBJ2-7
length: 13
D: TRBD2
size: .
CDR3: CAWGGLSSHEQYF
DNA: TGTGCCTGGGGGGGACTATCGTCCCACGAGCAGTACTTC

V: TRBV4-2
J: TRBJ2-4
length: 19
D: .
size: .
CDR3: CASSPPGGTWFRAKNIQYF
DNA: TGTGCCAGCAGCCCCCCAGGAGGGACGTGGTTTAGGGCCAAAAACATTCAGTACTTC

V: TRBV9
J: TRBJ2-1
length: 16
D: TRBD2
size: .
CDR3: CASSVATERESHEQFF
DNA: TGTGCCAGCAGCGTAGCTACCGAGCGGGAGTCCCATGAGCAGTTCTTC

V: TRBV7-9
J: TRBJ2-7
length: 13
D: .
size: .
CDR3: CASSSNSSYEQYF
DNA: TGTGCCAGCAGCTCCAACAGCTCCTACGAGCAGTACTTC

V: TRBV5-1
J: TRBJ2-5
length: 16
D: TRBD1
size: .
CDR3: CASSRRTGQNKETQYF
DNA: TGCGCCAGCAGCCGCCGGACGGGACAGAACAAAGAGACCCAGTACTTC